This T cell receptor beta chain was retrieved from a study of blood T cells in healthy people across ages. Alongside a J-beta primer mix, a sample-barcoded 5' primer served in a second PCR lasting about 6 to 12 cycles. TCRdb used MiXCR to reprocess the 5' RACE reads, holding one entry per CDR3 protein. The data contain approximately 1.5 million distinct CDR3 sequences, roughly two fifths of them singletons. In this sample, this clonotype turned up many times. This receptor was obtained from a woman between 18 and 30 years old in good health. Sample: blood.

CDR3 sequence reads: CASSLMLDYGYTF. For the CDR3, the DNA is TGTGCCAGCAGCTTAATGCTGGACTATGGCTACACCTTC. The rearrangement joins TRBV7-2 to TRBJ1-2, with D hard to call. V was cut by 2 bases and J by 3 bases, with 7 bases left in between. Germline values: CDR1 SGHTA, CDR2 FQGNSA. The CDR3 covers 13 residues.